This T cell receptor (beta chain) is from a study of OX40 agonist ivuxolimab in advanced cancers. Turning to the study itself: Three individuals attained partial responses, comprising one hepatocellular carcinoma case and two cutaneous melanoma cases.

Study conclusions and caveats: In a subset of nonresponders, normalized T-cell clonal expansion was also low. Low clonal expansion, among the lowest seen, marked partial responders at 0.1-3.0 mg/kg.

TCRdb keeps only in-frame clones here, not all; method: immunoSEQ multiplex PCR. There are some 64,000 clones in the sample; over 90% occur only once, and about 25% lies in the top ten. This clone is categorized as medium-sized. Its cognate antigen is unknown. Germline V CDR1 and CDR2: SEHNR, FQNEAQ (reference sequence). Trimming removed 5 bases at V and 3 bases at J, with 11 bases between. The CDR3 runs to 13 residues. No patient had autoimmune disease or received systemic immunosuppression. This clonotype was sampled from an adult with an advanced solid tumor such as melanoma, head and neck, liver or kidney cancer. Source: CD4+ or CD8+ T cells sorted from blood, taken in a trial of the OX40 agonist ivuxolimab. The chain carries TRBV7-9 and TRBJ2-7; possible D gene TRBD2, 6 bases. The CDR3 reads CASSHRESYEQYF. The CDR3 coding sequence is TGTGCCAGCAGCCACCGGGAGAGCTACGAGCAGTACTTC.